This is a list of T cell receptor beta chains from one sample in a study of pediatric ulcerative colitis. Sequencing was performed with immunoSEQ multiplex PCR; in TCRdb, only in-frame clones are kept and a portion is missing. The sample has fewer than 30,000 clones, 65% to 80% seen once. The sequenced sample consisted of gut tissue. These receptors all come from a boy younger than 18 with severe ulcerative colitis. The CDR3 runs from the conserved cysteine through the conserved F or W. D genes are given only for firm matches. Size is stated for part of the rows, as once, few or many counts, or as a class when the clone is expanded.

J gene: TRBJ2-3; clone size: -; CDR3 length: 16; V gene: TRBV7-2; D gene: -; CDR3 protein: CASSLDGLGSTDTQYF; CDR3 DNA: TGTGCCAGCAGCTTAGATGGGCTAGGGTCAACAGATACGCAGTATTTT
J gene: TRBJ2-3; clone size: -; CDR3 length: 12; V gene: TRBV4-1; D gene: -; CDR3 protein: CASSQVTDTQYF; CDR3 DNA: TGCGCCAGCAGCCAGGTCACAGATACGCAGTATTTT
J gene: TRBJ2-7; clone size: -; CDR3 length: 13; V gene: TRBV30; D gene: -; CDR3 protein: CAWVGDSQYEQYF; CDR3 DNA: TGTGCCTGGGTGGGGGATTCACAGTACGAGCAGTACTTC
J gene: TRBJ2-5; clone size: -; CDR3 length: 13; V gene: TRBV4-2; D gene: -; CDR3 protein: CASSPEVQETQYF; CDR3 DNA: TGTGCCAGCAGCCCCGAAGTACAAGAGACCCAGTACTTC
J gene: TRBJ2-3; clone size: -; CDR3 length: 13; V gene: TRBV29-1; D gene: -; CDR3 protein: CSVEDGRLDTQYF; CDR3 DNA: TGCAGCGTTGAAGATGGGCGACTAGATACGCAGTATTTT
J gene: TRBJ2-2; clone size: -; CDR3 length: 12; V gene: TRBV29-1; D gene: -; CDR3 protein: CSVEARSGELFF; CDR3 DNA: TGCAGCGTTGAGGCCCGCTCCGGGGAGCTGTTTTTT
J gene: TRBJ2-7; clone size: -; CDR3 length: 12; V gene: TRBV11-1; D gene: -; CDR3 protein: CASSLAEYEQYF; CDR3 DNA: TGTGCCAGCAGCTTAGCTGAATACGAGCAGTACTTC
J gene: TRBJ1-2; clone size: -; CDR3 length: 15; V gene: TRBV5-1; D gene: TRBD1; CDR3 protein: CASSAADRGPYGYTF; CDR3 DNA: TGCGCCAGCAGCGCGGCGGACAGGGGGCCCTATGGCTACACCTTC
J gene: TRBJ2-7; clone size: -; CDR3 length: 15; V gene: TRBV7-2; D gene: TRBD1; CDR3 protein: CASSLYVTGANEQYF; CDR3 DNA: TGTGCCAGCAGCTTATATGTGACAGGGGCCAACGAGCAGTACTTC
J gene: TRBJ1-1; clone size: -; CDR3 length: 16; V gene: TRBV5-1; D gene: TRBD1; CDR3 protein: CASSPGGGQMNTEAFF; CDR3 DNA: TGCGCCAGCAGCCCCGGGGGGGGACAGATGAACACTGAAGCTTTCTTT
J gene: TRBJ2-5; clone size: once; CDR3 length: 13; V gene: TRBV6-5; D gene: -; CDR3 protein: CASSLMAEETQYF; CDR3 DNA: TGTGCCAGCAGTCTAATGGCGGAAGAGACCCAGTACTTC
J gene: TRBJ1-2; clone size: -; CDR3 length: 13; V gene: TRBV7-2; D gene: -; CDR3 protein: CASSPSGEGGYTF; CDR3 DNA: TGTGCCAGCAGCCCATCGGGGGAGGGGGGCTACACCTTC
J gene: TRBJ2-5; clone size: -; CDR3 length: 15; V gene: TRBV13; D gene: -; CDR3 protein: CASSPPGVGQETQYF; CDR3 DNA: TGTGCCAGCAGCCCCCCAGGGGTCGGGCAAGAGACCCAGTACTTC
J gene: TRBJ2-7; clone size: medium-sized; CDR3 length: 14; V gene: TRBV10-2; D gene: -; CDR3 protein: CASNDAGTSYEQYF; CDR3 DNA: TGCGCCAGCAATGACGCGGGGACGTCCTACGAGCAGTACTTC
J gene: TRBJ1-1; clone size: once; CDR3 length: 15; V gene: TRBV6-6; D gene: TRBD1; CDR3 protein: CASSSQGAQNTEAFF; CDR3 DNA: TGTGCCAGCAGTTCACAGGGGGCGCAGAACACTGAAGCTTTCTTT
J gene: TRBJ2-3; clone size: -; CDR3 length: 15; V gene: TRBV5-5; D gene: -; CDR3 protein: CASSPGDFHTDTQYF; CDR3 DNA: TGTGCCAGCAGCCCGGGGGACTTTCACACAGATACGCAGTATTTT
J gene: TRBJ2-1; clone size: once; CDR3 length: 14; V gene: TRBV2; D gene: -; CDR3 protein: CASSYVGDPNEQFF; CDR3 DNA: TGTGCCAGCAGTTACGTGGGAGATCCCAATGAGCAGTTCTTC
J gene: TRBJ2-1; clone size: -; CDR3 length: 10; V gene: TRBV29-1; D gene: -; CDR3 protein: CSAQVDEQFF; CDR3 DNA: TGCAGCGCCCAGGTGGATGAGCAGTTCTTC
J gene: TRBJ2-3; clone size: -; CDR3 length: 16; V gene: TRBV7-9; D gene: -; CDR3 protein: CASSPDGGRRTDTQYF; CDR3 DNA: TGTGCCAGCAGCCCCGATGGGGGGCGGAGAACAGATACGCAGTATTTT
J gene: TRBJ2-7; clone size: few; CDR3 length: 12; V gene: TRBV7-9; D gene: -; CDR3 protein: CASSLQRHEQYF; CDR3 DNA: TGTGCCAGCAGCCTCCAGCGACACGAGCAGTACTTC
J gene: TRBJ1-1; clone size: -; CDR3 length: 15; V gene: TRBV11-1; D gene: -; CDR3 protein: CASSPYQTANTEAFF; CDR3 DNA: TGTGCCAGCAGCCCGTACCAGACCGCGAACACTGAAGCTTTCTTT
J gene: TRBJ1-1; clone size: -; CDR3 length: 13; V gene: TRBV6-6; D gene: TRBD1; CDR3 protein: CASRQGGDTEAFF; CDR3 DNA: TGTGCCAGCAGGCAGGGGGGGGACACTGAAGCTTTCTTT
J gene: TRBJ2-7; clone size: -; CDR3 length: 14; V gene: TRBV19; D gene: -; CDR3 protein: CASRGHGSNYEQYF; CDR3 DNA: TGTGCCAGTAGAGGGCACGGGTCGAACTACGAGCAGTACTTC
J gene: TRBJ2-1; clone size: -; CDR3 length: 15; V gene: TRBV6-4; D gene: TRBD2; CDR3 protein: CASSPTSGSPNEQFF; CDR3 DNA: TGTGCCAGCAGCCCGACTAGCGGGAGTCCCAATGAGCAGTTCTTC
J gene: TRBJ2-1; clone size: -; CDR3 length: 17; V gene: TRBV5-1; D gene: -; CDR3 protein: CASSLVSGFQSYNEQFF; CDR3 DNA: TGCGCCAGCAGCTTGGTGAGCGGGTTCCAATCCTACAATGAGCAGTTCTTC
J gene: TRBJ2-1; clone size: once; CDR3 length: 16; V gene: TRBV7-8; D gene: -; CDR3 protein: CASSLVFASSDNEQFF; CDR3 DNA: TGTGCCAGCAGCTTAGTGTTTGCTAGCTCGGACAATGAGCAGTTCTTC
J gene: TRBJ2-5; clone size: once; CDR3 length: 18; V gene: TRBV29-1; D gene: TRBD2; CDR3 protein: CSVVVPSDQTSFGETQYF; CDR3 DNA: TGCAGCGTTGTAGTTCCGTCCGACCAGACTAGCTTTGGGGAGACCCAGTACTTC
J gene: TRBJ2-5; clone size: -; CDR3 length: 13; V gene: TRBV18; D gene: -; CDR3 protein: CASSPLIEETQYF; CDR3 DNA: TGTGCCAGCTCACCGTTAATTGAGGAGACCCAGTACTTC
J gene: TRBJ2-1; clone size: -; CDR3 length: 14; V gene: TRBV6-4; D gene: TRBD2; CDR3 protein: CASSEGLAGDEQFF; CDR3 DNA: TGTGCCAGCAGTGAGGGACTAGCGGGAGATGAGCAGTTCTTC
J gene: TRBJ2-1; clone size: -; CDR3 length: 13; V gene: TRBV15; D gene: -; CDR3 protein: CATSRVLTIEQFF; CDR3 DNA: TGTGCCACCAGCAGAGTTTTAACGATCGAGCAGTTCTTC
J gene: TRBJ2-7; clone size: -; CDR3 length: 19; V gene: TRBV5-1; D gene: TRBD1; CDR3 protein: CASSFSLQGSSGWAYEQYF; CDR3 DNA: TGCGCCAGCAGCTTCTCTTTACAGGGGTCCTCCGGATGGGCCTACGAGCAGTACTTC
J gene: TRBJ1-4; clone size: -; CDR3 length: 16; V gene: TRBV6-1; D gene: -; CDR3 protein: CASSEKAQATNEKLFF; CDR3 DNA: TGTGCCAGCAGTGAGAAGGCGCAGGCAACTAATGAAAAACTGTTTTTT
J gene: TRBJ2-6; clone size: -; CDR3 length: 14; V gene: TRBV6-6; D gene: -; CDR3 protein: CASSWGVGANVLTF; CDR3 DNA: TGTGCCAGCAGTTGGGGGGTTGGGGCCAACGTCCTGACTTTC
J gene: TRBJ2-7; clone size: -; CDR3 length: 18; V gene: TRBV25-1; D gene: TRBD1; CDR3 protein: CASSEPPDIEGAFHEQYF; CDR3 DNA: TGTGCCAGCAGTGAACCCCCTGATATAGAGGGGGCTTTCCACGAGCAGTACTTC
J gene: TRBJ2-1; clone size: -; CDR3 length: 13; V gene: TRBV27; D gene: -; CDR3 protein: CASSATLFGEQFF; CDR3 DNA: TGTGCCAGCAGTGCCACTCTATTCGGTGAGCAGTTCTTC
J gene: TRBJ2-1; clone size: once; CDR3 length: 16; V gene: TRBV18; D gene: -; CDR3 protein: CASSPSLIPSYNEQFF; CDR3 DNA: TGTGCCAGCTCACCCAGCCTTATCCCCTCCTACAATGAGCAGTTCTTC
J gene: TRBJ2-1; clone size: -; CDR3 length: 16; V gene: TRBV10-3; D gene: -; CDR3 protein: CAISEASVGAGDEQFF; CDR3 DNA: TGTGCCATCAGTGAGGCCAGCGTGGGGGCCGGAGATGAGCAGTTCTTC
J gene: TRBJ2-7; clone size: -; CDR3 length: 14; V gene: TRBV12-5; D gene: TRBD1; CDR3 protein: CASGPGTGGYEQYF; CDR3 DNA: TGTGCTAGTGGGCCCGGGACAGGAGGATACGAGCAGTACTTC
J gene: TRBJ1-2; clone size: -; CDR3 length: 15; V gene: TRBV6-5; D gene: TRBD1; CDR3 protein: CASRLLGTGNYGYTF; CDR3 DNA: TGTGCCAGCAGACTACTCGGGACAGGGAACTATGGCTACACCTTC
J gene: TRBJ2-7; clone size: -; CDR3 length: 13; V gene: TRBV7-3; D gene: -; CDR3 protein: CASSSNLGREQYF; CDR3 DNA: TGTGCCAGCAGCTCCAATCTAGGTCGCGAGCAGTACTTC
J gene: TRBJ1-6; clone size: -; CDR3 length: 16; V gene: TRBV4-3; D gene: -; CDR3 protein: CASSQDLARGGSPLHF; CDR3 DNA: TGCGCCAGCAGCCAAGATTTGGCCAGGGGTGGTTCACCCCTCCACTTT
J gene: TRBJ1-2; clone size: -; CDR3 length: 14; V gene: TRBV6-6; D gene: -; CDR3 protein: CASSYGEAISGYTF; CDR3 DNA: TGTGCCAGCAGTTACGGGGAGGCGATCTCCGGCTACACCTTC
J gene: TRBJ2-7; clone size: once; CDR3 length: 15; V gene: TRBV18; D gene: -; CDR3 protein: CASSPLATSSYEQYF; CDR3 DNA: TGTGCCAGCTCACCATTAGCGACGAGCTCCTACGAGCAGTACTTC
J gene: TRBJ2-7; clone size: -; CDR3 length: 11; V gene: TRBV6-5; D gene: -; CDR3 protein: CASSYWDEQYF; CDR3 DNA: TGTGCCAGCAGTTACTGGGACGAGCAGTACTTC
J gene: TRBJ2-1; clone size: -; CDR3 length: 16; V gene: TRBV10-3; D gene: -; CDR3 protein: CATGPGAWLVDNEQFF; CDR3 DNA: TGTGCCACCGGGCCGGGGGCTTGGTTAGTAGACAATGAGCAGTTCTTC
J gene: TRBJ2-7; clone size: -; CDR3 length: 14; V gene: TRBV10-3; D gene: -; CDR3 protein: CAISPTGGWGEQYF; CDR3 DNA: TGTGCCATCAGCCCGACAGGCGGTTGGGGCGAGCAGTACTTC
J gene: TRBJ2-1; clone size: -; CDR3 length: 14; V gene: TRBV5-1; D gene: TRBD1; CDR3 protein: CASSLEDRAHEQFF; CDR3 DNA: TGCGCCAGCAGCTTGGAGGACAGGGCCCATGAGCAGTTCTTC
J gene: TRBJ1-6; clone size: -; CDR3 length: 12; V gene: TRBV19; D gene: -; CDR3 protein: CASRSLNSPLHF; CDR3 DNA: TGTGCCAGTAGATCGCTGAATTCACCCCTCCACTTT
J gene: TRBJ2-2; clone size: -; CDR3 length: 17; V gene: TRBV23-1; D gene: TRBD2; CDR3 protein: CASSPLSGGPNTGELFF; CDR3 DNA: TGCGCCAGCAGTCCCCTCTCGGGAGGGCCCAACACCGGGGAGCTGTTTTTT
J gene: TRBJ1-2; clone size: -; CDR3 length: 16; V gene: TRBV19; D gene: -; CDR3 protein: CASSTQFPGTVYGYTF; CDR3 DNA: TGTGCCAGTAGTACCCAATTCCCCGGGACGGTTTATGGCTACACCTTC
J gene: TRBJ2-1; clone size: -; CDR3 length: 11; V gene: TRBV7-9; D gene: -; CDR3 protein: CASSLDREQFF; CDR3 DNA: TGTGCCAGCAGCCTTGACAGGGAGCAGTTCTTC
J gene: TRBJ2-5; clone size: -; CDR3 length: 13; V gene: TRBV19; D gene: -; CDR3 protein: CASSDTSQETQYF; CDR3 DNA: TGTGCCAGTAGTGACACTTCCCAAGAGACCCAGTACTTC
J gene: TRBJ1-2; clone size: -; CDR3 length: 13; V gene: TRBV5-6; D gene: -; CDR3 protein: CASSRQLGVGYTF; CDR3 DNA: TGTGCCAGCAGCCGTCAGCTAGGGGTTGGCTACACCTTC